Below are 23 T cell receptor beta chains sequenced from a single sample in a study of Tregs in tolerant kidney transplant recipients. Related graft donors supplied nonmyeloablative bone marrow transplants, and mixed chimerism was transient. Data came from immunoSEQ multiplex PCR; TCRdb stores just in-frame clones and leaves some out. This listing includes approximately 6,000 clones. The sample was CD8+ T cells from blood (PBMCs), taken 12 months after the transplant. Receptors originate from a human patient who received a combined kidney and bone marrow transplant. Some T cells may be supplied by the graft donor.

Comment on this clone: A read error may produce the germline difference seen at one junction end. The missing CDR3 end, 3 residues past where the read stops, is filled in from the germline J gene. Other DNA sequences of this sample code for an identical CDR3. This chain joins TRBV11-2 and TRBJ2-7; TRBD1 matches at 10 bases. Germline V gives CDR1 SGHAT, CDR2 FQNNGV. The CDR3 totals 14 residues. The CDR3 sequence: CASSLDRGGYEQYF. Partial CDR3 DNA: TGTGCTAGCAGCTTGGACAGGGGGGGCTACGAG.

About this clone: The CDR3 goes on 3 residues after the read ends, and that part is filled in from the germline J gene. This sequence joins TRBV2 and TRBJ2-1, with 8 bases fitting TRBD1. This CDR3 has 13 amino acids. V shed 7 bases and J 4 bases; nucleotides not matched to a gene: 3. Germline V gene data show CDR1 as SNHLY and CDR2 as FYNNEI. The CDR3 is CASIRQGYNEQFF. The sequenced part of the CDR3 DNA is TGTGCCAGCATTCGACAGGGGTACAATGAG.

The covered CDR3 bases are TGTGCCAGCAGCCCCCGACAGGATTGGGGTGAGACC. It specifies CASSPRQDWGET. The whole CDR3 reads CASSPRQDWGETQYF. V usage is TRBV7-9 and J usage is TRBJ2-5; a weak D match, TRBD1 (6 bases). Coverage ceases 3 residues before the CDR3 finishes, and the germline J gene fills in the end. The V and J ends lost 5 bases and 5 bases respectively, with 18 bases between them. Germline CDR1 and CDR2: SEHNR and FQNEAQ (reference sequence). The CDR3 is 15 amino acids.

About this clone itself: The read halts 3 residues ahead of the CDR3 end, with the missing end drawn from the germline J gene. This chain uses TRBV5-1 with TRBJ1-1; 7 nucleotides line up with TRBD1. Germline assignment: CDR1 SGHRS and CDR2 YFSETQ. This CDR3 contains 17 residues. V shed 0 bases, J shed 6 bases, and the junction held 14 bases outside the gene matches. The CDR3 protein is CASSLAGGGGLLAEAFF. The covered CDR3 bases are TGCGCCAGCAGCTTGGCCGGGGGAGGGGGCTTGTTGGCTGAA.

A word on this clone: The read terminates 3 residues before the CDR3 end, so the remaining end is supplied by the germline J gene. The chain has TRBV2 and TRBJ1-1; possible D gene TRBD1, 6 bases. Germline CDR1 and CDR2: SNHLY and FYNNEI. The CDR3 totals 15 residues. V was pared by 5 bases and J by 1 base, with 14 bases between. CDR3 region: CASSWSGDGNTEAFF. The CDR3 bases that were read are TGTGCCAGCAGTTGGTCAGGGGATGGGAACACTGAA.

Comment on this clone: The read ends 3 residues shy of where the CDR3 ends; the end is completed using the germline J gene. The gene calls are TRBV7-9 and TRBJ2-7; a possible D gene is TRBD1 (6 bases). The V and J ends lost 7 bases and 2 bases respectively, with 12 bases between them. This CDR3 is built from 13 residues. CDR1 and CDR2 (germline): SEHNR, FQNEAQ (reference sequence). CDR3 sequence: CASTDRNTYEQYF. The covered CDR3 bases are TGTGCCAGCACCGACAGGAACACCTACGAG.

About this clone itself: Coverage ceases 3 residues before the CDR3 finishes, and the germline J gene fills in the end. This chain links TRBV7-2 with TRBJ2-1; the D gene is possibly TRBD2 (6 bases). Between the trimmed V and J ends, which lost 10 bases and 3 bases, there was a span of 13 bases. The CDR3 loop spans 13 amino acids. CDR1 and CDR2 (germline): SGHTA, FQGNSA. This CDR3 is CANSGTVYNEQFF. The DNA read from the CDR3 is TGTGCCAACAGTGGGACTGTCTACAATGAG.

This clone counts as medium-sized by frequency. The read terminates 3 residues before the CDR3 end, so the remaining end is supplied by the germline J gene. The rearrangement joins TRBV2 to TRBJ2-1; TRBD1 matches at 7 bases. The CDR3 has 17 residues. J was trimmed by 7 bases and V by 1 base; bases with no gene match: 13. Per germline, CDR1 SNHLY and CDR2 FYNNEI. The part of the CDR3 DNA that was read is TGTGCCAGCAGTGAAGTGGGAACAGGGGAAAGGGGTAATGAG. This gives the protein CASSEVGTGERGNE. The whole CDR3 sequence reads CASSEVGTGERGNEQFF.

The sequenced part of the CDR3 DNA is TGTGCCAGCAGTGACAGTTTTGGCTATGGC. Translation gives CASSDSFGYG. The entire CDR3 reads CASSDSFGYGYTF. The chain has TRBV2 and TRBJ1-2; D is uncertain. The read ends 3 residues before the CDR3 terminus; that terminus is restored from the germline J gene. Germline V gene sequence: CDR1 SNHLY, CDR2 FYNNEI. The CDR3 runs to 13 residues. V gave up 3 bases and J gave up 4 bases, with 9 bases separating them. Using reference TRBV2 and TRBJ1-2 for the parts outside the CDR3, the full variable domain is EPEVTQTPSHQVTQMGQEVILRCVPISNHLYFYWYRQILGQKVEFLVSFYNNEISEKSEIFDDQFSVERPDGSNFTLKIRSTKLEDSAMYFCASSDSFGYGYTFGSGTRLTVV.

Comments on this clone: The read finishes 3 residues shy of the CDR3 end, and the germline J gene is used to complete it. The V call is TRBV5-4, the J call TRBJ1-1, with D perhaps matching TRBD1 (6 bases). V dropped 4 bases and J dropped 0 bases, with 10 bases sitting between them. This CDR3 comprises 14 residues. CDR1 and CDR2 (germline): SGHNT, YYREEE (reference sequence). The CDR3 protein is CASSLTGLNTEAFF. The CDR3 DNA, read in part, is TGTGCCAGCAGCCTGACAGGTTTGAACACTGAA.

For this clone: From the germline J gene comes the end of the CDR3, since the read stops 3 residues before it. Within the sample, other DNA sequences also encode this same CDR3. The V gene is TRBV19, the J gene TRBJ1-5; D remains ambiguous. The CDR3 consists of 15 residues. V lost 1 base and J lost 4, with 11 bases in between. Germline V lookup: CDR1 LNHDA, CDR2 SQIVND (reference sequence). Partial CDR3 DNA: TGTGCCAGTAGTATAGCGGTAGGGTCTAATCAGCCC. Translating gives CASSIAVGSNQP. The whole CDR3 sequence is CASSIAVGSNQPQHF.

Comment on this clone: The missing CDR3 end, 3 residues past where the read stops, is filled in from the germline J gene. The chain recombines TRBV20-1 with TRBJ2-3; possibly TRBD1 or TRBD2 for D (5 bases each). The CDR3 contains 17 residues. Trimming removed 0 bases at V and 3 bases at J, with 19 bases between. CDR1 is DFQATT, CDR2 SNEGSKA, per germline (reference sequence). The CDR3 sequence: CSARDGAASRRTDTQYF. The covered CDR3 bases are TGCAGTGCTAGAGATGGGGCGGCTAGTCGGAGGACAGATACG.

With regard to this clone: The CDR3 end lies 3 residues beyond the end of the read and is filled in from the germline J gene. The rearrangement joins TRBV30 to TRBJ1-1; D gene ambiguous. The length of the CDR3 is 13 residues. Per germline, CDR1 GTSNPN and CDR2 SVGIG (reference sequence). V gave up 4 bases and J gave up 0 bases, with 9 bases separating them. The DNA read from the CDR3 is TGTGCCTGGACAGAAAACATGAACACTGAA. Amino acid sequence: CAWTENMNTE. The CDR3 in its entirety is CAWTENMNTEAFF.

As regards this clone: The read finishes 3 residues shy of the CDR3 end, and the germline J gene is used to complete it. This rearrangement joins TRBV7-8 to TRBJ2-1, with 8 nucleotides matching TRBD2. CDR3 length: 16 residues. Trimming at V came to 4 bases and at J to 9 bases, leaving 14 bases not matched to a gene. Germline V gives CDR1 SGHVS, CDR2 FQNEAQ. CDR3 DNA (partial): TGTGCCAGCAGCTCCCCGGGGGGACTAGACCTCCCTGAG. Protein sequence: CASSSPGGLDLPE. The CDR3 as a whole reads CASSSPGGLDLPEQFF.

Concerning this clone: The CDR3 end is not reached by the read, which stops 3 residues before it; the germline J gene fills it in. V and J are TRBV19 and TRBJ1-5, with TRBD1 identical over 7 bases. Germline V gives CDR1 LNHDA, CDR2 SQIVND (reference sequence). The CDR3 is made up of 16 amino acids. The V and J ends lost 3 bases and 3 bases, in that order; junction bases with no gene match: 8. The chain's CDR3 is CASSILGDSLNQPQHF. The CDR3 DNA, read in part, is TGTGCCAGTAGTATTCTGGGGGACAGTCTCAATCAGCCC.

With regard to this clone: Coverage ceases 3 residues before the CDR3 finishes, and the germline J gene fills in the end. The chain couples TRBV19 to TRBJ2-1, with TRBD2 matching 9 bases. With 3 bases clipped from V and 4 bases from J, the junction kept 4 bases outside the gene matches. Germline lookup yields CDR1 LNHDA and CDR2 SQIVND (reference sequence). The CDR3 has 15 amino acids. CDR3 DNA (partial): TGTGCCAGTAGTATCCTAGCGGGATTTTACAATGAG. It encodes CASSILAGFYNE. The CDR3, in full, reads CASSILAGFYNEQFF. Together with reference TRBV19 and TRBJ2-1, the CDR3 gives the full variable domain: DGGITQSPKYLFRKEGQNVTLSCEQNLNHDAMYWYRQDPGQGLRLIYYSQIVNDFQKGDIAEGYSVSREKKESFPLTVTSAQKNPTAFYLCASSILAGFYNEQFFGPGTRLTVL.

A remark on this clone: Read coverage stops 3 residues before the CDR3 terminus; the germline J gene supplies the remainder. The chain uses TRBV2 and TRBJ2-3; 7 bases map to TRBD1. Germline values: CDR1 SNHLY, CDR2 FYNNEI. After removal of 8 bases from V and 1 base from J, the junction contained 9 bases not matched to a gene. CDR3 length equals 15 residues. The CDR3 DNA, read in part, is TGTGCCAGCCTAAACGGACAGGTTGGCACAGATACG. As protein: CASLNGQVGTDT. The complete CDR3 protein is CASLNGQVGTDTQYF.

About this clone: The read terminates 3 residues before the CDR3 end, so the remaining end is supplied by the germline J gene. The rearrangement links TRBV30 to TRBJ1-5; unclear D gene. Germline lookup yields CDR1 GTSNPN and CDR2 SVGIG (reference sequence). Trimming left V 0 bases short and J 5 bases short, with 14 bases between. The CDR3 has 15 amino acids. This CDR3 reads CAWSVSSGLDQPQHF. The sequenced part of the CDR3 DNA is TGTGCCTGGAGTGTATCTAGTGGACTGGATCAGCCC.

About this clone itself: The read terminates 3 residues before the CDR3 end, so the remaining end is supplied by the germline J gene. V is TRBV5-4 and J is TRBJ2-5; TRBD2 matches at 10 bases. Germline V CDR1 and CDR2: SGHNT, YYREEE (reference sequence). With V trimmed by 0 bases and J by 4 bases, 6 bases remained unmatched. This CDR3 has 16 amino acids. CDR3 amino acids: CASSLEASGSSETQYF. CDR3 bases read: TGTGCCAGCAGCTTGGAGGCTAGCGGGAGTTCAGAGACC.

Comments on this clone: Read coverage stops 3 residues before the CDR3 terminus; the germline J gene supplies the remainder. The chain joins TRBV30 to TRBJ1-1; 9 bases are a match to TRBD1. The CDR3 extends over 13 amino acids. In germline, CDR1 is GTSNPN, CDR2 SVGIG (reference sequence). Incomplete CDR3 DNA: TGTGCCTGGGCACAGGGGGCATGGATAGAA. Translated: CAWAQGAWIE. The full CDR3 is CAWAQGAWIEAFF.

On this clone itself: The read ends 3 residues before the CDR3 terminus; that terminus is restored from the germline J gene. V and J are TRBV2 and TRBJ1-1; 7 bases agree with TRBD1. This CDR3 region has 15 residues. The junction had 11 bases not matched to a gene; V was cut back by 6 bases and J by 4 bases. Germline CDR1 is SNHLY and CDR2 is FYNNEI. The CDR3 bases that were read are TGTGCCAGCAGAGGTCTAGGGGGCGCGCTCACTGAA. Translation gives CASRGLGGALTE. The entire CDR3 reads CASRGLGGALTEAFF.

Notes on this clone: With the read ending 3 residues before the CDR3 end, the germline J gene is used to fill in that end. This rearrangement joins TRBV6-4 to TRBJ1-4, with 10 nucleotides matching TRBD1. The ends lost 2 bases at V and 8 bases at J; junction bases unmatched: 5. This CDR3 region has 15 residues. CDR1 MRHNA and CDR2 SNTAGT come from the germline V gene. Partial CDR3 DNA: TGTGCCAGCAGTGACAAGGGACAGGGGTTAGAAAAA. As protein: CASSDKGQGLEK. The whole CDR3 protein reads CASSDKGQGLEKLFF.

Of note for this clone: With the read ending 3 residues before the CDR3 end, the germline J gene is used to fill in that end. V and J are TRBV19 and TRBJ2-1; possibly TRBD2 for D (6 bases). The CDR3 is made up of 14 amino acids. Trimming pared 3 bases from V and 7 bases from J, leaving 13 bases between. Germline V gives CDR1 LNHDA, CDR2 SQIVND (reference sequence). The covered CDR3 bases are TGTGCCAGTAGTATGGGGGGAGGACTAAATGAG. Protein product: CASSMGGGLNE. The CDR3 in full is CASSMGGGLNEQFF.